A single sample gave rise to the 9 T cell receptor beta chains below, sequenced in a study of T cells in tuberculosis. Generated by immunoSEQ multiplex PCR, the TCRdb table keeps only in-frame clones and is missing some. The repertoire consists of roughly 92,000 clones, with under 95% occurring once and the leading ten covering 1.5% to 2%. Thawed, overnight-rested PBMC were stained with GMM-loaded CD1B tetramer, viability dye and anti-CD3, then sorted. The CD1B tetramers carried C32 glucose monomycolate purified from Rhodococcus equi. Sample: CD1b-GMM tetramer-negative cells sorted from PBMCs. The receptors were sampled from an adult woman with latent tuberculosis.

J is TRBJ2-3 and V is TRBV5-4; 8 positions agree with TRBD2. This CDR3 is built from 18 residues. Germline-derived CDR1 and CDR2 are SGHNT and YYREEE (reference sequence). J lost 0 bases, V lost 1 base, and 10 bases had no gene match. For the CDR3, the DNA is TGTGCCAGCAGCTTGCTCGGACTAGCTTCGACTAGCACAGATACGCAGTATTTT. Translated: CASSLLGLASTSTDTQYF.

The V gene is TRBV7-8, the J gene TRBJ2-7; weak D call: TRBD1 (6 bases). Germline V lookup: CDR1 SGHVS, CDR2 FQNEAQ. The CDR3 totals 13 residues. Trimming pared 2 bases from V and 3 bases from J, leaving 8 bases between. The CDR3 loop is CASSLSDSYEQYV. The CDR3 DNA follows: TGTGCCAGCAGCTTATCGGACAGCTACGAGCAGTACGTC.

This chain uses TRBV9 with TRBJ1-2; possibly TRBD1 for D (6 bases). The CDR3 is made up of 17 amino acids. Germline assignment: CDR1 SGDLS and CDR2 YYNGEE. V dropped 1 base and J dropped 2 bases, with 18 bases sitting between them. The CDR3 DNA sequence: TGTGCCAGCAGCGTACATCCAGGGGTATCCGAAAACTATGGCTACACCTTC. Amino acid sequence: CASSVHPGVSENYGYTF.

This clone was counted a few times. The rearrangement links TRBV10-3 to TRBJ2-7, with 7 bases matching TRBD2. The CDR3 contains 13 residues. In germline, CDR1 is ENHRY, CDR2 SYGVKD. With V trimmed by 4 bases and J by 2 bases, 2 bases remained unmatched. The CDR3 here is CAISVAGAYEQYF. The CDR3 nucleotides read TGTGCCATCAGTGTCGCGGGGGCCTACGAGCAGTACTTC.

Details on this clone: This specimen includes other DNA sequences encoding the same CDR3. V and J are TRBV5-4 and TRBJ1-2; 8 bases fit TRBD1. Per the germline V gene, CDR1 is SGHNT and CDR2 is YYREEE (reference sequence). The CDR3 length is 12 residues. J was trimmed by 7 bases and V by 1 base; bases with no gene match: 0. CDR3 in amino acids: CASSLTGGGYTF. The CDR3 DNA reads TGTGCCAGCAGCTTGACAGGGGGTGGCTACACCTTC.

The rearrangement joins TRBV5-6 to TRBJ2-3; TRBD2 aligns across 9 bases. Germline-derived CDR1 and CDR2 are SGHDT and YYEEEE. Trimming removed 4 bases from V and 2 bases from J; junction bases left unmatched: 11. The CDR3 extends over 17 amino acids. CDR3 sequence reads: CASSRITGTSFTDTQYF. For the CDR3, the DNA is TGTGCCAGCAGCCGGATTACCGGGACTAGCTTCACAGATACGCAGTATTTT.

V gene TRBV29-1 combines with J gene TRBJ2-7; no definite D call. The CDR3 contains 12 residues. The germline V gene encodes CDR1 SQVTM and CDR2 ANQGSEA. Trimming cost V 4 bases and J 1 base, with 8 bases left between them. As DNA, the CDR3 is TGCAGCGTTGTTGTTCAATCCTACGAGCAGTACTTC. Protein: CSVVVQSYEQYF.

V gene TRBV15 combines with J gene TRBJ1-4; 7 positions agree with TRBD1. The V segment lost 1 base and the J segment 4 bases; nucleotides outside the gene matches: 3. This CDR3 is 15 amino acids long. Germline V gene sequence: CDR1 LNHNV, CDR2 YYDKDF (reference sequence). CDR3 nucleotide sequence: TGTGCCACCAGCAGAGTGGACAGGATTAATGAAAAACTGTTTTTT. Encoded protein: CATSRVDRINEKLFF. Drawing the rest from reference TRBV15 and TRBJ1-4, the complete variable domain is DAMVIQNPRYQVTQFGKPVTLSCSQTLNHNVMYWYQQKSSQAPKLLFHYYDKDFNNEADTPDNFQSRRPNTSFCFLDIRSPGLGDTAMYLCATSRVDRINEKLFFGSGTQLSVL.

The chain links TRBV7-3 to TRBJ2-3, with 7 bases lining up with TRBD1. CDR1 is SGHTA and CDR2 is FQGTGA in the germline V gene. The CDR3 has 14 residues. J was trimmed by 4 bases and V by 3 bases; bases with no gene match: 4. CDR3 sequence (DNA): TGTGCCAGCAGCTTGACAGGGTTCGCAGATACGCAGTATTTT. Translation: CASSLTGFADTQYF.